A selection of T cell receptor beta chains follows, all from one sample in a study of T cells in Graves' hyperthyroidism and ophthalmopathy. TCRdb processed the multiplex PCR reads anew with MiXCR; each CDR3 protein has one entry. The sample lists about 720,000 distinct CDR3 sequences, roughly 20% occurring once. The specimen was blood. These receptors all stem from a woman aged 45 to 65 with Graves' hyperthyroidism that later progressed to Graves' ophthalmopathy. CDR3s include the opening cysteine and the closing phenylalanine or tryptophan. The D gene is left open where the match is weak. The size field is filled for only some rows; it gives once, few, many or a size class.

clone size: few
V gene: TRBV29-1
D gene: TRBD1
J gene: TRBJ2-2
CDR3 DNA: TGCAGCATATGGAGACAGGGAGAAACCGGGGAGCTGTTTTTT
CDR3 protein: CSIWRQGETGELFF

clone size: few
V gene: TRBV6-1
D gene: NA
J gene: TRBJ2-2
CDR3 DNA: TGTGCCAGCAGTGAACCTGGGGCCGGGGAGCTGTTTTTT
CDR3 protein: CASSEPGAGELFF

clone size: few
V gene: TRBV20-1
D gene: NA
J gene: TRBJ2-7
CDR3 DNA: TGCAGTGCTAGAGATCTTTCGGCGAGATTGTCCTACGAGCAGTACTTC
CDR3 protein: CSARDLSARLSYEQYF

clone size: NA
V gene: TRBV20-1
D gene: TRBD2
J gene: TRBJ2-2
CDR3 DNA: TGCAGTGCTAGCACTAGCGGGGGGTCTCTTAATACCGGGGAGCTGTTTTTT
CDR3 protein: CSASTSGGSLNTGELFF

clone size: NA
V gene: TRBV7-9
D gene: TRBD2
J gene: TRBJ2-1
CDR3 DNA: TGTGCCAGCAGCCCCCGACTAGCGGGACCCTACAATGAGCAGTTCTTC
CDR3 protein: CASSPRLAGPYNEQFF

clone size: few
V gene: TRBV12-5
D gene: TRBD1
J gene: TRBJ1-3
CDR3 DNA: TGTGCTAGTGGTTTGCTGGGACAGGGTCGGAACACCATATATTTT
CDR3 protein: CASGLLGQGRNTIYF

clone size: many
V gene: TRBV10-1
D gene: TRBD1
J gene: TRBJ1-2
CDR3 DNA: TGCGCCAGCAGTGAGGACAGGGTCTATGGCTACACCTTC
CDR3 protein: CASSEDRVYGYTF

clone size: many
V gene: TRBV11-2
D gene: NA
J gene: TRBJ1-2
CDR3 DNA: TGTGCCAGCAGCTTAGGTAGCAGGGCTGGCGGCTACACCTTC
CDR3 protein: CASSLGSRAGGYTF

clone size: NA
V gene: TRBV10-3
D gene: TRBD2
J gene: TRBJ2-7
CDR3 DNA: TGTGCCATCAGCCCCGGGACTAGCGGGGGAGTGGCCTACGAGCAGTACTTC
CDR3 protein: CAISPGTSGGVAYEQYF

clone size: few
V gene: TRBV2
D gene: NA
J gene: TRBJ2-5
CDR3 DNA: TGTGCCAGCAGTGAACCAATAGAGACCCAGTACTTC
CDR3 protein: CASSEPIETQYF

clone size: many
V gene: TRBV7-9
D gene: NA
J gene: TRBJ2-3
CDR3 DNA: TGTGCCAGCAGCTTAGAAGACAGCAGCACAGATACGCAGTATTTT
CDR3 protein: CASSLEDSSTDTQYF

clone size: many
V gene: TRBV30
D gene: NA
J gene: TRBJ1-1
CDR3 DNA: TGTGCCTGGAGTGAATACACTGAAGCTTTCTTT
CDR3 protein: CAWSEYTEAFF

clone size: NA
V gene: TRBV29-1
D gene: TRBD1
J gene: TRBJ1-2
CDR3 DNA: TGCAGCGTTCGAGGGGGGTACCAGGGGGCGAGTAACTATGGCTACACCTTC
CDR3 protein: CSVRGGYQGASNYGYTF

clone size: NA
V gene: TRBV7-3
D gene: NA
J gene: TRBJ2-3
CDR3 DNA: TGTGCCAGCAGCGTACCTGGGCACCTTAGCACAGATACGCAGTATTTT
CDR3 protein: CASSVPGHLSTDTQYF

clone size: many
V gene: TRBV3-1
D gene: TRBD2
J gene: TRBJ2-1
CDR3 DNA: TGTGCCAGCAGCCAAGATGCTAGCGGGGGGGCCAGTTTGGAGCAGTTCTTC
CDR3 protein: CASSQDASGGASLEQFF

clone size: NA
V gene: TRBV10-3
D gene: NA
J gene: TRBJ1-3
CDR3 DNA: TGTGCCATCAGTGAGACAGGGATCTCTGGAAACACCATATATTTT
CDR3 protein: CAISETGISGNTIYF

clone size: many
V gene: TRBV3-1
D gene: NA
J gene: TRBJ2-5
CDR3 DNA: TGTGCCAGCAGCCATGGGTACCAAGAGACCCAGTACTTC
CDR3 protein: CASSHGYQETQYF

clone size: NA
V gene: TRBV5-1
D gene: TRBD2
J gene: TRBJ2-3
CDR3 DNA: TGCGCCAGCAAAGGGACTAGCGGGGGGGCAGATACGCAGTATTTT
CDR3 protein: CASKGTSGGADTQYF

clone size: NA
V gene: TRBV7-2
D gene: NA
J gene: TRBJ2-1
CDR3 DNA: TGTGCCAGCAGCTTAGAACCCGGGACGGGGGCCTACAATGAGCAGTTCTTC
CDR3 protein: CASSLEPGTGAYNEQFF

clone size: NA
V gene: TRBV6-1
D gene: TRBD1
J gene: TRBJ1-5
CDR3 DNA: TGTGCCAGCAGTGATTCAGGGGGCGCGGGTCAGCCCCAGCATTTT
CDR3 protein: CASSDSGGAGQPQHF

clone size: many
V gene: TRBV5-1
D gene: TRBD1
J gene: TRBJ2-7
CDR3 DNA: TGCGCCAGCAGCATGGACAGGGCAACCTACGAGCAGTACTTC
CDR3 protein: CASSMDRATYEQYF

clone size: many
V gene: TRBV6-2/TRBV6-3
D gene: NA
J gene: TRBJ1-1
CDR3 DNA: TGTGCCAGCAGTTACGGCTGGGCGGAGAACACTGAAGCTTTCTTT
CDR3 protein: CASSYGWAENTEAFF

clone size: once
V gene: TRBV7-3
D gene: TRBD1
J gene: TRBJ2-4
CDR3 DNA: TGTGCCAGCAGCTCCCCGGACCGGACAGGGAAATCCGAAAACATTCAGTACTTC
CDR3 protein: CASSSPDRTGKSENIQYF

clone size: few
V gene: TRBV2
D gene: NA
J gene: TRBJ1-6
CDR3 DNA: TGTGCCAGCAGTGAAGCGCGGCAGGGAACCCTCCACTTT
CDR3 protein: CASSEARQGTLHF

clone size: many
V gene: TRBV2
D gene: NA
J gene: TRBJ2-5
CDR3 DNA: TGTGCCAGCAGTGAAATCGGGGGCTCCTCGCCCCAAGAGACCCAGTACTTC
CDR3 protein: CASSEIGGSSPQETQYF

clone size: many
V gene: TRBV12-3/TRBV12-4
D gene: NA
J gene: TRBJ1-5
CDR3 DNA: TGTGCCAGCAGTACGGCAACAGGGTTCAATCAGCCCCAGCATTTT
CDR3 protein: CASSTATGFNQPQHF

clone size: few
V gene: TRBV20-1
D gene: NA
J gene: TRBJ2-7
CDR3 DNA: TGCAGTGCCCAGGGGAACCCCTCCTACGAGCAGTACTTC
CDR3 protein: CSAQGNPSYEQYF